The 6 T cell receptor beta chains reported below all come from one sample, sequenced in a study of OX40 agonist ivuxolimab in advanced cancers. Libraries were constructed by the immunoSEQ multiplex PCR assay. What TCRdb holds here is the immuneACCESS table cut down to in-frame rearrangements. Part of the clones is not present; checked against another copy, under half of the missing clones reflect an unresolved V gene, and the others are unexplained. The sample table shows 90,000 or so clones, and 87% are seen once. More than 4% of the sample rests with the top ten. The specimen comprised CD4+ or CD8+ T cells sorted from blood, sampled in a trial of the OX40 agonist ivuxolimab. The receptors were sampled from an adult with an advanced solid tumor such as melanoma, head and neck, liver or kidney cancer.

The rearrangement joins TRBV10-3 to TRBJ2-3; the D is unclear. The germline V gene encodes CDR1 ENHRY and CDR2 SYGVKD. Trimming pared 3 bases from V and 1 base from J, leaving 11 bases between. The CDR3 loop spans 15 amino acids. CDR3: CAISDLGKGTDTQYF. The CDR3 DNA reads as TGTGCCATCAGTGACTTGGGGAAGGGCACAGATACGCAGTATTTT.

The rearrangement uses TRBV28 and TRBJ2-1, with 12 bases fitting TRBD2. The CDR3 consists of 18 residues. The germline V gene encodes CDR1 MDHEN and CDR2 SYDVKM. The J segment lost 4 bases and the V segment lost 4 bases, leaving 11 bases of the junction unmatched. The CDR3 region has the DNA TGTGCCAGCAGTTCCAATCGACTAGCGGGAGTGGGGTACAATGAGCAGTTCTTC. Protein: CASSSNRLAGVGYNEQFF.

CDR3 coding DNA: TGTGCCAGCAGTTTATGGTCTGACTCTGGAAACACCATATATTTT. Its protein product is CASSLWSDSGNTIYF. The chain has TRBV28 and TRBJ1-3, with unresolved D. This CDR3 comprises 15 residues. Germline V gene sequence: CDR1 MDHEN, CDR2 SYDVKM. V lost 0 bases and J 0 bases, leaving 6 bases between the germline ends. The full variable domain, with the rest looked up from reference TRBV28 and TRBJ1-3, is DVKVTQSSRYLVKRTGEKVFLECVQDMDHENMFWYRQDPGLGLRLIYFSYDVKMKEKGDIPEGYSVSREKKERFSLILESASTNQTSMYLCASSLWSDSGNTIYFGEGSWLTVV.

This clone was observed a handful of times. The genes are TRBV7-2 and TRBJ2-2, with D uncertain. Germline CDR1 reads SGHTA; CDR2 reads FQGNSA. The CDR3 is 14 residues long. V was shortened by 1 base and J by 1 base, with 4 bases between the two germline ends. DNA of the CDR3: TGTGCCAGCAGCTTAGTGGTGAACACCGGGGAGCTGTTTTTT. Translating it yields CASSLVVNTGELFF. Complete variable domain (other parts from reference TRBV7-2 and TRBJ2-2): GAGVSQSPSNKVTEKGKDVELRCDPISGHTALYWYRQSLGQGLEFLIYFQGNSAPDKSGLPSDRFSAERTGGSVSTLTIQRTQQEDSAVYLCASSLVVNTGELFFGEGSRLTVL.

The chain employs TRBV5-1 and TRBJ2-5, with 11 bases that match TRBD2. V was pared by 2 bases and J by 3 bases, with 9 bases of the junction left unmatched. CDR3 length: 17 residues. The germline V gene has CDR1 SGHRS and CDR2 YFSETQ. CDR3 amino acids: CASSFTGLAAGEETQYF. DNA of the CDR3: TGCGCCAGCAGCTTCACGGGACTAGCGGCGGGGGAAGAGACCCAGTACTTC.

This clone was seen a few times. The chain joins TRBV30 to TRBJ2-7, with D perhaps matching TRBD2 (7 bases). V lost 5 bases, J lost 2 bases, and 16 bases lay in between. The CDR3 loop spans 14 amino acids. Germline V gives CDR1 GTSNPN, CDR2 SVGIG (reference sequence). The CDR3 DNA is TGTGCCTGGGGGGGGCGGGAGTTGACCTACGAGCAGTACTTC. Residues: CAWGGRELTYEQYF.